Listed here are 4 T cell receptor beta chains from one sample, sequenced in a study of CD4 and CD8 cells across lung adenocarcinoma regions. TCRdb redid the calling of the PCR reads with MiXCR, one entry per CDR3 protein. The table has 11,000 or so distinct CDR3 sequences, 53% seen once. Material for sequencing was CD8+ T cells from the center of a lung tumor. All receptors come from a female donor with lung adenocarcinoma. The CD4 and CD8 labels of this study may be unreliable.

This chain uses TRBV28 with TRBJ2-1; D remains unclear. The DNA end is a closer match to TRBJ2-5, so the J assignment may be wrong. Germline V CDR1 and CDR2: MDHEN, SYDVKM. CDR3 length: 12 amino acids. The CDR3: CASSTFVETQYF. The CDR3 DNA sequence: TGTGCCAGCAGTACTTTCGTGGAGACCCAGTACTTC.

The gene calls are TRBV6-1 and TRBJ2-5; D may be TRBD2 (5 bases). The V end was cut by 5 bases, the J end by 7 bases, with 11 bases between. The CDR3 contains 12 residues. The germline gives CDR1 MNHNS, CDR2 SASEGT. CDR3 nucleotides: TGTGCCAGCAGTCCCCGGGGTTCGACCCAGTACTTC. Translated: CASSPRGSTQYF.

The DNA for the CDR3 is TGTGCCAGCAGCCCCAGGGGAGGGAGCCAAGAGACCCAGTACTTC. This codes for CASSPRGGSQETQYF. V usage is TRBV6-1 and J usage is TRBJ2-5, with D tentatively TRBD2 (7 bases). Trimming took off 6 bases at V and 1 base at J, with 15 bases between the two ends. Germline CDR1 and CDR2: MNHNS and SASEGT. This CDR3 is 15 amino acids long.

The V gene is TRBV27, the J gene TRBJ2-3, with 9 bases identical to TRBD2. V lost 8 bases and J lost 3; bases outside the gene matches: 21. The CDR3 runs to 19 residues. Germline V gene data show CDR1 as MNHEY and CDR2 as SMNVEV (reference sequence). The CDR3: CASRPGGLATSRGTDTQYF. CDR3 bases: TGTGCCAGCCGCCCTGGAGGACTAGCGACATCCAGGGGGACAGATACGCAGTATTTT.